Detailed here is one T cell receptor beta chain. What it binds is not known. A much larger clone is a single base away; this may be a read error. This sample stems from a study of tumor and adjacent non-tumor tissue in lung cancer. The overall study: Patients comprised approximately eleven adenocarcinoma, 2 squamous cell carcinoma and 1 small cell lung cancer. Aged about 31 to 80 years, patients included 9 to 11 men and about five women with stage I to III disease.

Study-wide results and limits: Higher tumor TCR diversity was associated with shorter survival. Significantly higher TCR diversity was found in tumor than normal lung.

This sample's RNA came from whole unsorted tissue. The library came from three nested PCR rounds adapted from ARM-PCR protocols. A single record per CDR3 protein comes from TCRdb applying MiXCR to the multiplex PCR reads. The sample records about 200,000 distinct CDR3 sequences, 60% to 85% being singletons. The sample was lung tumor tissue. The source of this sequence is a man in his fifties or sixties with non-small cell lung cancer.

CDR3 residues: CASRRTESNTETFF. The CDR3 DNA follows: TGTGCCAGCAGGAGGACGGAATCGAACACTGAAACTTTCTTT. The J gene is TRBJ1-1, the V gene TRBV6-1; no clear D gene. The CDR3 runs to 14 residues. Per the germline V gene, CDR1 is MNHNS and CDR2 is SASEGT.